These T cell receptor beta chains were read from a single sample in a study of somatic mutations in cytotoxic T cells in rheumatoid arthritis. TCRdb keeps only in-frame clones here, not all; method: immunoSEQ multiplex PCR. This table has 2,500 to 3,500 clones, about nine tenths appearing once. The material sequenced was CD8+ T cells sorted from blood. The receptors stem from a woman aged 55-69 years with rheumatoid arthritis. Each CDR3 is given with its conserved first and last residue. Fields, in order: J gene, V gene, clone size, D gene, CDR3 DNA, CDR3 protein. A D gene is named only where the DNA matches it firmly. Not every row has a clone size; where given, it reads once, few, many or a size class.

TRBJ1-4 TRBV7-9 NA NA TGTGCCAGCAGTGTCTACCAACAGCGGAGTGAAAAACTGTTTTTT CASSVYQQRSEKLFF
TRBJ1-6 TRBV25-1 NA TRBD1 TGTGCCAGCAGAGCGGACAGGGGTAGCTCCTATAATTCACCCCTCCACTTT CASRADRGSSYNSPLHF
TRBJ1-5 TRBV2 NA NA TGTGCCAGCAGTTTGATCGGGCCCCAGCATTTT CASSLIGPQHF
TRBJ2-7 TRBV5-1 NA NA TGCGCCAGCAGCTTGGGTAGGCAGGGCTGGGACGAGCAGTACTTC CASSLGRQGWDEQYF
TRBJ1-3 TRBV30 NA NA TGTGCCTGGAGTCTGGAGGGGTCCGGAAACACCATATATTTT CAWSLEGSGNTIYF
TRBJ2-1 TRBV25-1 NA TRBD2 TGTGCCAGCAGTGACGGGGTAGCGGGGGGCTCCTACAATGAGCAGTTCTTC CASSDGVAGGSYNEQFF
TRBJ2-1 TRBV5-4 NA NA TGTGCCAGCAGCGCTATTCACCATGAGCAGTTCTTC CASSAIHHEQFF
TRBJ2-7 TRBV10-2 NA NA TGCGCCAGCAGTGAGTCAGGACACTACGAGCAGTACTTC CASSESGHYEQYF
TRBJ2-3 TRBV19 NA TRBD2 TGTGCCAGTAGTATAGATCCTGCAGCGGGGGGCACAGATACGCAGTATTTT CASSIDPAAGGTDTQYF
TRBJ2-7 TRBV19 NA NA TGTGCCAGTAGTCTCCGCTTGGGGGAGGATGAGGTTAGGTACGAGCAGTACTTC CASSLRLGEDEVRYEQYF
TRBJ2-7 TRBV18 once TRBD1 TGTGCCAGCTCACCAAAAGACGGGACAGGGTCATACGAGCAGTACTTC CASSPKDGTGSYEQYF
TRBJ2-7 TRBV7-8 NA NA TGTGCCAGCAGCGCGGGACCGCCCAGCGAGCAGTACTTC CASSAGPPSEQYF
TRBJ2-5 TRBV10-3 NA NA TGTGCCATCAGTGAGTCGTTAGGAGGCCCCGTGCCCCTCCCGGGGGAGACCCAGTACTTC CAISESLGGPVPLPGETQYF
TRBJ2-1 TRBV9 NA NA TGTGCCAGCAGCGTAGGATCGGGCAATGAGCAGTTCTTC CASSVGSGNEQFF
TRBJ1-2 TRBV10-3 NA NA TGTGCCATCAGTGATGAGCCGACCGGTGGGGGGAACTATGGCTACACCTTC CAISDEPTGGGNYGYTF
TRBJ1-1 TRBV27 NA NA TGTGCCAGCCTCAAGCAGGTAGGGAGGAACACTGAAGCTTTCTTT CASLKQVGRNTEAFF
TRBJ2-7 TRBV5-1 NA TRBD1 TGCGCCAGCAGCCCCTGGGACAGGGTCGACGAGCAGTACTTC CASSPWDRVDEQYF
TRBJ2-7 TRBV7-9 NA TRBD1 TGTGCCAGCGGCTCCACCCGGGACAGCCAATCCTACGAGCAGTACTTC CASGSTRDSQSYEQYF